This T cell receptor beta chain was identified during a study of T cell repertoires in cytomegalovirus infection. Turning to the study itself: The study used recently identified HLA-C-restricted and well-studied HLA-B-restricted CMV epitopes.

On this clonotype: As yet, its antigen is unknown.

Study findings and constraints: Carriage of CMV together with the relevant HLA was identifiable through cumulative public TCR beta family frequency. Within the response measured ex vivo, HLA-C-restricted CMV-specific TCR beta clonotypes were dominant.

TCRdb reanalysed the reads using MiXCR and keeps one entry per CDR3 protein. Seen here are approximately 600,000 distinct CDR3 sequences, 40% observed once, and the top ten hold around 48%. This CDR3 is 15 amino acids long. Trimming cost V 5 bases and J 7 bases; bases outside gene matches: 11. Germline loops: CDR1 SGHAT, CDR2 FQNNGV. The receptor comes from a human donor in good health (CMV status not recorded). Some clones in this sample may be carry-over from other donors' samples. V gene TRBV11-2 combines with J gene TRBJ2-1, with 7 bases matching TRBD1. Sequences were derived from cultured PBMCs, sampled from culture after CMV antigen stimulation. The CDR3 DNA follows: TGTGCCAGCAGCACGGACAGGTCGGTTTTTAATGAGCAGTTCTTC. Amino acid sequence: CASSTDRSVFNEQFF.